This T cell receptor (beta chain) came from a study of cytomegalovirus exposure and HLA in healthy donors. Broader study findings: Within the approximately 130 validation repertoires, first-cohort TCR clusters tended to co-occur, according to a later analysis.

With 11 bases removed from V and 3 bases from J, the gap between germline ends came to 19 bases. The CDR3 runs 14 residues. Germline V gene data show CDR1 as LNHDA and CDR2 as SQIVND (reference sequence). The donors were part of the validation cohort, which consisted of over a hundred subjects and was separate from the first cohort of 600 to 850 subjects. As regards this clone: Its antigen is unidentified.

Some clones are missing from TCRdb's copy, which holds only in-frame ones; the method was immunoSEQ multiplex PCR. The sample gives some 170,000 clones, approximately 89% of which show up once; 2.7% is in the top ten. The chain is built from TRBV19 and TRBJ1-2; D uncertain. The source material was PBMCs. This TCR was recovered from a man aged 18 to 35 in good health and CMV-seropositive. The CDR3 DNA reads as TGTGCCTCCACACCCGGGTACCTTGACTATGGCTACACCTTC. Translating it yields CASTPGYLDYGYTF.